The sequence of this T cell receptor (beta chain) was determined in a study of blood T cell repertoires in COVID-19. TCRdb's copy holds only in-frame clones and misses some; the assay was immunoSEQ multiplex PCR. The repertoire has roughly 97,000 clones, 90% of them found once; the top ten carry 1.5% to 2%. The CDR3 covers 15 residues. The germline V gene has CDR1 MDHEN and CDR2 SYDVKM. The ends lost 2 bases at V and 1 base at J; junction bases unmatched: 3. This clone was observed a single time. The rearrangement uses TRBV28 and TRBJ2-3, with 7 bases identical to TRBD1. The sample comprised peripheral blood. The source of this sequence is a man between 60 and 75 years old with acute or convalescent COVID-19. The CDR3 is CASSLAGQGTDTQYF. The DNA of the CDR3 is TGTGCCAGCAGTTTAGCAGGACAGGGCACAGATACGCAGTATTTT.